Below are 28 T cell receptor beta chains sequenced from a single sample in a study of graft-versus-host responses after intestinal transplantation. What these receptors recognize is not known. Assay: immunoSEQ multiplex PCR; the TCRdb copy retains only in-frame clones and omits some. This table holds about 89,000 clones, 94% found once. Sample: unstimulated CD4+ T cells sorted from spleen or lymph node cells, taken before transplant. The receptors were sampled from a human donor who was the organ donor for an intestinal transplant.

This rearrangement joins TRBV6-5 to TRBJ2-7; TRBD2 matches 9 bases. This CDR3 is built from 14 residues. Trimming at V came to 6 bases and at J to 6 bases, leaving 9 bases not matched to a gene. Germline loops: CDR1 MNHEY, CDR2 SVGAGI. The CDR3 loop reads CASRNIAGAVEQYF. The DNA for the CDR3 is TGTGCCAGCAGGAACATAGCGGGGGCTGTCGAGCAGTACTTC.

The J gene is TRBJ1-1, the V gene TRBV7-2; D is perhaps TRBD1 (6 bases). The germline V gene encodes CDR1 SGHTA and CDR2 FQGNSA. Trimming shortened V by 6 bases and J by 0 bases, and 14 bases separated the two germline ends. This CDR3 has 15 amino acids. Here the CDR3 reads CASRITGQVNTEAFF. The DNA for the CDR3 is TGTGCCAGCAGAATAACGGGACAAGTGAACACTGAAGCTTTCTTT.

DNA for the CDR3: TGTGCCAGCGCCCCCCGGGGGACAGATACGCAGTATTTT. Translating it yields CASAPRGTDTQYF. J is TRBJ2-3 and V is TRBV7-3; a possible D gene is TRBD2 (6 bases). The V end lost 8 bases, the J end lost 3 bases, and 12 bases lay between the germline ends. CDR1 is SGHTA, CDR2 FQGTGA, per germline. This CDR3 has 13 residues.

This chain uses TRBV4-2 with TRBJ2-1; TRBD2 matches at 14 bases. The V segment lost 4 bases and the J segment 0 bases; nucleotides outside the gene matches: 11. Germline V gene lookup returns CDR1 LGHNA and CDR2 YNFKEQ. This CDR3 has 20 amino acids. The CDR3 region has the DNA TGTGCCAGCAGCCGCCTACTGACTAGCGGGGGGGCCAGCTCCTACAATGAGCAGTTCTTC. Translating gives CASSRLLTSGGASSYNEQFF.

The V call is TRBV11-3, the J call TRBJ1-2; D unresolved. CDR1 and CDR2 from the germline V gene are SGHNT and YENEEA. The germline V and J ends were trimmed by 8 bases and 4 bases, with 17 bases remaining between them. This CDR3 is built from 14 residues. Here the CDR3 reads CASGKKEGSYGYTF. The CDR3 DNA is TGTGCCAGCGGCAAAAAGGAGGGAAGCTATGGCTACACCTTC.

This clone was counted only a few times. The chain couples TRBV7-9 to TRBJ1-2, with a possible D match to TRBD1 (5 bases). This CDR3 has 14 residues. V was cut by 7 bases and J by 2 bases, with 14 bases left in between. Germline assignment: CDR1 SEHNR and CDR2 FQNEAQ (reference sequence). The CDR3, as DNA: TGTGCCAGCACCCAGCAGGGAGGAAACTATGGCTACACCTTC. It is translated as CASTQQGGNYGYTF. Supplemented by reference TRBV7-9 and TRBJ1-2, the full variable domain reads DTGVSQNPRHKITKRGQNVTFRCDPISEHNRLYWYRQTLGQGPEFLTYFQNEAQLEKSRLLSDRFSAERPKGSFSTLEIQRTEQGDSAMYLCASTQQGGNYGYTFGSGTRLTVV.

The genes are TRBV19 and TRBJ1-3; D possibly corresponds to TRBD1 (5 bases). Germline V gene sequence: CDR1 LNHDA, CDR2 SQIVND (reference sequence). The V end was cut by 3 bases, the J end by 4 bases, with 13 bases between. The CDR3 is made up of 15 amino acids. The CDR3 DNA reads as TGTGCCAGTAGTATCAGGGAATCGGCAGGAAACACCATATATTTT. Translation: CASSIRESAGNTIYF.

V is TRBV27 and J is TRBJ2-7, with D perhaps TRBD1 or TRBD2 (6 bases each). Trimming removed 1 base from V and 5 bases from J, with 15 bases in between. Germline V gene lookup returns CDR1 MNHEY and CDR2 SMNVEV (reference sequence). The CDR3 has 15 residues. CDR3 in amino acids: CASSLLGGRVDEQYF. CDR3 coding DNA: TGTGCCAGCAGTTTATTAGGGGGGCGCGTCGACGAGCAGTACTTC.

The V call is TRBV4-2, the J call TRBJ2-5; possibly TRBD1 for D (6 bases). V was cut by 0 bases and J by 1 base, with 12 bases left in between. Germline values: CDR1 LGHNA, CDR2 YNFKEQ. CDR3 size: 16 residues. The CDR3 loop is CASSQDQGNPQETQYF. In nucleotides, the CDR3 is TGTGCCAGCAGCCAAGATCAGGGGAACCCCCAAGAGACCCAGTACTTC.

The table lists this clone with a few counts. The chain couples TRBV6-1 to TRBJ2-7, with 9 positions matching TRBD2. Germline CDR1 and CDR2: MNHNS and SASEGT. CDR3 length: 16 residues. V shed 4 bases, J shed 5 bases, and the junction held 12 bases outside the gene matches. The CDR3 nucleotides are TGTGCCAGCAGTGTAGCTGGCGGGGGGGCCTATCACGAGCAGTACTTC. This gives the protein CASSVAGGGAYHEQYF.

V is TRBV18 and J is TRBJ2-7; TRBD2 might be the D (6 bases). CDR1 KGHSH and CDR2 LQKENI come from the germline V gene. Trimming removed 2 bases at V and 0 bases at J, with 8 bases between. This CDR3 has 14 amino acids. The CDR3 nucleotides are TGTGCCAGCTCACCAGGACTACCCTCCTACGAGCAGTACTTC. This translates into CASSPGLPSYEQYF.

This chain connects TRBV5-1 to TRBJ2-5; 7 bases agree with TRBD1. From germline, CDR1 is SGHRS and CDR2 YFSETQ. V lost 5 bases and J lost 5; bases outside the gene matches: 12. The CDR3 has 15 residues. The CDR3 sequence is CASSYRRGGQETQYF. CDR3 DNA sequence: TGCGCCAGCAGTTATCGCCGAGGGGGCCAGGAGACCCAGTACTTC.

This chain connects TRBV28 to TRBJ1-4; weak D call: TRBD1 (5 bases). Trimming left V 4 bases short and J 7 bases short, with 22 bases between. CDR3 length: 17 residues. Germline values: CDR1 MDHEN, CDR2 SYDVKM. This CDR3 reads CASSSSGQGRLSEKLFF. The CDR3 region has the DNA TGTGCCAGCAGTTCCTCCGGGCAGGGTCGGTTGAGTGAAAAACTGTTTTTT.

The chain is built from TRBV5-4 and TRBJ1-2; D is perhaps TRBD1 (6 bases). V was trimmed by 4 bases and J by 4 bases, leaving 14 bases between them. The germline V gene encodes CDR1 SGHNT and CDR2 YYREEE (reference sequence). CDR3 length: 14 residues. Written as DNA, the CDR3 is TGTGCCAGCAGCCGTGCTGGACAGTCCTATGGCTACACCTTC. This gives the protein CASSRAGQSYGYTF.

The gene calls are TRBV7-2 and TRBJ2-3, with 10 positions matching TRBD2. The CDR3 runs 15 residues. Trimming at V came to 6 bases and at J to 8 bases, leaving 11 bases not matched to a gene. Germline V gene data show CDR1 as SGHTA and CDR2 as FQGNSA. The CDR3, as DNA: TGTGCCAGCAGTTTTGGGACTAGCGTTGACGGTACGCAGTATTTT. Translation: CASSFGTSVDGTQYF.

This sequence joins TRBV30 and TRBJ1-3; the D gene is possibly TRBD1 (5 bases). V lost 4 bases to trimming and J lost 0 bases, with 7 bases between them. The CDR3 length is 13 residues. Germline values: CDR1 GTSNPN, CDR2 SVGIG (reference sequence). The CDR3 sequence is CAWTGNSGNTIYF. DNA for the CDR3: TGTGCCTGGACAGGGAACTCTGGAAACACCATATATTTT.

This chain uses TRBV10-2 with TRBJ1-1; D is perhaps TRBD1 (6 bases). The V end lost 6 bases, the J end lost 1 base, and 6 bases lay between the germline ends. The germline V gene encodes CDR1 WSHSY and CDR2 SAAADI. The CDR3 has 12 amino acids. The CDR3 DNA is TGCGCCAGCAGACAGGGGAACACTGAAGCTTTCTTT. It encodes CASRQGNTEAFF.

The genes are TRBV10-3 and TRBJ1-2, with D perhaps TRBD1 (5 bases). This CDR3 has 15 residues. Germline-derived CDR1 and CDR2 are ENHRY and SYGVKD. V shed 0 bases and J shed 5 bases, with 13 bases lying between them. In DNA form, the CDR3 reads TGTGCCATCAGTGAGTCCCGGGGGTTAGGGTATGGCTACACCTTC. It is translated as CAISESRGLGYGYTF.

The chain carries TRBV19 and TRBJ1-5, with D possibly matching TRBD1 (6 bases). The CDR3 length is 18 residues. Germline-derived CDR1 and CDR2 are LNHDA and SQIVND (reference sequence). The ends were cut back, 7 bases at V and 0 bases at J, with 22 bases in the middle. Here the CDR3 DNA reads TGTGCCAGTACTCATTCCTCCGGGACACGTTATAGCAATCAGCCCCAGCATTTT. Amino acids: CASTHSSGTRYSNQPQHF.

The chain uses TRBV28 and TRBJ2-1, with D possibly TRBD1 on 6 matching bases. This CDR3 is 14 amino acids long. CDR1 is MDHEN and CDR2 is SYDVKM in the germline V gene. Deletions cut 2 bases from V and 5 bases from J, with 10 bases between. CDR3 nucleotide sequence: TGTGCCAGCAGTTTACTGGACAGCAACAATGAGCAGTTCTTC. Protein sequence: CASSLLDSNNEQFF. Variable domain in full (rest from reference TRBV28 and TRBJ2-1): DVKVTQSSRYLVKRTGEKVFLECVQDMDHENMFWYRQDPGLGLRLIYFSYDVKMKEKGDIPEGYSVSREKKERFSLILESASTNQTSMYLCASSLLDSNNEQFFGPGTRLTVL.

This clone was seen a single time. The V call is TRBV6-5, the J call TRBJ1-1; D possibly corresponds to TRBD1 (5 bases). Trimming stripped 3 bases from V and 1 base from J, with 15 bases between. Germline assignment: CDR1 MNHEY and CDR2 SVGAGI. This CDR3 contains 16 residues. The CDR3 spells CASSYKRAGGNTEAFF. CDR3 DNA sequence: TGTGCCAGCAGTTATAAGAGGGCTGGGGGGAACACTGAAGCTTTCTTT.

CDR3 coding DNA: TGTGCCAGCAGCTTATCCCCGGACAGGGAGCCTTACGAGCAGTACTTC. Protein sequence: CASSLSPDREPYEQYF. This chain connects TRBV11-3 to TRBJ2-7; TRBD1 matches at 8 bases. Unmatched junction bases numbered 10, after V lost 2 bases and J lost 4 bases. In germline, CDR1 is SGHNT, CDR2 YENEEA. The length of the CDR3 is 16 residues.

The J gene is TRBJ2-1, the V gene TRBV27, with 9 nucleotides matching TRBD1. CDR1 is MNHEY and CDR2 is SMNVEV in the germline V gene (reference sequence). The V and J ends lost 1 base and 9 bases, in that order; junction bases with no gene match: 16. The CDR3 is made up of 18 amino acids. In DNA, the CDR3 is TGTGCCAGCAGTTTATACGTTGCCCCGGGACAGGGAAGAGCTGAGCAGTTCTTC. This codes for CASSLYVAPGQGRAEQFF.

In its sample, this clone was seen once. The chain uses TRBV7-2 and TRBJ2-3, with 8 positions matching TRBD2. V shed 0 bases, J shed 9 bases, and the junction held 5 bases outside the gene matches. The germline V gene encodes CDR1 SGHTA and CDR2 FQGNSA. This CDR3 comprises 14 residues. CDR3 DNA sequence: TGTGCCAGCAGCTTAGCGCCAACTAGCGGAACGCAGTATTTT. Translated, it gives CASSLAPTSGTQYF. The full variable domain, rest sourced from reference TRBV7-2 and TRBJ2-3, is GAGVSQSPSNKVTEKGKDVELRCDPISGHTALYWYRQSLGQGLEFLIYFQGNSAPDKSGLPSDRFSAERTGGSVSTLTIQRTQQEDSAVYLCASSLAPTSGTQYFGPGTRLTVL.

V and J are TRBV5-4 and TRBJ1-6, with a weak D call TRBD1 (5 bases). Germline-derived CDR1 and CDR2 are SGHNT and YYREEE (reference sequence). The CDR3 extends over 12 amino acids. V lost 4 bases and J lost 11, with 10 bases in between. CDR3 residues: CASSRDGAPLHF. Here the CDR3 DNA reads TGTGCCAGCAGCCGGGACGGAGCACCCCTCCACTTT.

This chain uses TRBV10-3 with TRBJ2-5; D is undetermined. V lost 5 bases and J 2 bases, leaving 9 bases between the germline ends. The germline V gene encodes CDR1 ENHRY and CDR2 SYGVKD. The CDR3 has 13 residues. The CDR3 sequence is CAISPGIQETQYF. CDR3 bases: TGTGCCATCAGTCCAGGTATACAAGAGACCCAGTACTTC.

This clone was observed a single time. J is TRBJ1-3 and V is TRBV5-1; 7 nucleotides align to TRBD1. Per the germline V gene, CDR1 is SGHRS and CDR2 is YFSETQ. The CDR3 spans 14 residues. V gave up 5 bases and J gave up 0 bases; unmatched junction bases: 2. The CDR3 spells CASRRQGSGNTIYF. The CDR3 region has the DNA TGCGCCAGCAGGAGACAGGGCTCTGGAAACACCATATATTTT.

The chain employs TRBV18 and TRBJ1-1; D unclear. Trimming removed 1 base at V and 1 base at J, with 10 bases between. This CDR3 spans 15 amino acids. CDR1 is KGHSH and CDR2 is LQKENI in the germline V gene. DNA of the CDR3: TGTGCCAGCTCACCACAATTATCCGGGAACACTGAAGCTTTCTTT. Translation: CASSPQLSGNTEAFF.